One and the same sample provided the 28 T cell receptor beta chains below, sequenced in a study of identical twins. In TCRdb, the 5' RACE reads were re-called with MiXCR into one record per CDR3 protein. The repertoire has some 300,000 distinct CDR3 sequences, roughly an eighth of them found once; the top ten carry just over 7%. This sample also belongs to another study, concerning yellow fever vaccine responses in identical twins.

Sequencing input: CD8+ T cells sorted from blood. The origin of the receptors is a woman aged 18-29 years in good health.

The chain links TRBV27 to TRBJ1-4; maybe TRBD1 (5 bases). Germline lookup yields CDR1 MNHEY and CDR2 SMNVEV (reference sequence). Trimming pared 0 bases from V and 4 bases from J, leaving 24 bases between. The CDR3 covers 20 residues. CDR3 protein: CASSLSIPGHGGSINEKLFF. CDR3 coding DNA: TGTGCCAGCAGTTTATCGATCCCAGGACACGGTGGGAGTATTAATGAAAAACTGTTTTTT.

In its sample, this clonotype was seen a few times. V usage is TRBV7-9 and J usage is TRBJ2-3; D not certain. The CDR3 spans 14 residues. V lost 5 bases and J lost 2, with 11 bases in between. Germline CDR1 is SEHNR and CDR2 is FQNEAQ (reference sequence). The CDR3 loop reads CASSLEGYTDTQYF. In DNA form, the CDR3 reads TGTGCCAGCAGCCTTGAAGGGTACACAGATACGCAGTATTTT.

The CDR3 spells CATQHGTSGSGGTDTQYF. The CDR3 coding sequence is TGTGCCACCCAACACGGGACTAGCGGGAGTGGTGGCACAGATACGCAGTATTTT. The chain combines TRBV28 with TRBJ2-3; 14 bases fit TRBD2. Germline-derived CDR1 and CDR2 are MDHEN and SYDVKM. The ends lost 10 bases at V and 1 base at J; junction bases unmatched: 13. The CDR3 runs to 18 residues.

This chain joins TRBV19 and TRBJ2-1, with 7 bases matching TRBD1. V was pared by 2 bases and J by 4 bases, with 2 bases of the junction left unmatched. This CDR3 region has 14 residues. Per germline, CDR1 LNHDA and CDR2 SQIVND (reference sequence). This CDR3 reads CASSIWTGYNEQFF. CDR3 bases: TGTGCCAGTAGTATATGGACAGGATACAATGAGCAGTTCTTC. The whole variable domain, remainder taken from reference TRBV19 and TRBJ2-1, is DGGITQSPKYLFRKEGQNVTLSCEQNLNHDAMYWYRQDPGQGLRLIYYSQIVNDFQKGDIAEGYSVSREKKESFPLTVTSAQKNPTAFYLCASSIWTGYNEQFFGPGTRLTVL.

About this clonotype: A much larger clonotype is one base distant, so this may be a read error. The chain links TRBV3-1 to TRBJ2-1; TRBD1 is a possible D gene (6 bases). Looked up from germline, CDR1 is LGHDT and CDR2 is YNNKEL (reference sequence). The CDR3 totals 17 residues. Between the trimmed V and J ends, which lost 4 bases and 2 bases, there was a span of 18 bases. For the CDR3, the DNA is TGTGCCAGCAGCCCCTGGGACAAGGGGCTGACCTACAATGAGCAGTTCTTC. As protein: CASSPWDKGLTYNEQFF.

The rearrangement links TRBV7-8 to TRBJ2-2; D call uncertain. The CDR3 length is 16 residues. The germline gives CDR1 SGHVS, CDR2 FQNEAQ. V was cut by 3 bases and J by 3 bases, with 14 bases left in between. The CDR3 DNA sequence: TGTGCCAGCAGCTTTAGAAGGCTAAGTGACACCGGGGAGCTGTTTTTT. Translation: CASSFRRLSDTGELFF.

The CDR3 DNA sequence: TGTGCCAGCAGCCCCGGTAGCGGGACGGAAGAGACCCAGTACTTC. It yields the protein CASSPGSGTEETQYF. The V and J genes are TRBV5-6 and TRBJ2-5; 8 nucleotides match TRBD2. V was pared by 4 bases and J by 3 bases, with 8 bases of the junction left unmatched. This CDR3 region has 15 residues. The germline V gene encodes CDR1 SGHDT and CDR2 YYEEEE.

This clonotype was counted between two and nine times. The rearrangement joins TRBV11-2 to TRBJ2-3, with 9 bases aligning to TRBD2. Per the germline V gene, CDR1 is SGHAT and CDR2 is FQNNGV. V lost 6 bases to trimming and J lost 6 bases; unmatched junction nucleotides: 10. The CDR3 has 15 residues. The CDR3 protein is CASSFRTSDQDTQYF. Written as DNA, the CDR3 is TGTGCCAGCAGTTTTAGGACTAGCGATCAGGATACGCAGTATTTT.

The rearrangement links TRBV7-9 to TRBJ2-2; D is undetermined. CDR1 and CDR2 from the germline V gene are SEHNR and FQNEAQ (reference sequence). The CDR3 totals 15 residues. With 4 bases removed from V and 6 bases from J, the gap between germline ends came to 15 bases. CDR3: CASSYPVARPGELFF. The CDR3 DNA follows: TGTGCCAGCAGCTACCCGGTTGCGCGGCCCGGGGAGCTGTTTTTT.

This clonotype occurred a few times. The chain combines TRBV20-1 with TRBJ2-7, with a tentative D call TRBD2 (5 bases). V was cut by 2 bases and J by 3 bases, with 8 bases left in between. CDR1 is DFQATT, CDR2 SNEGSKA, per germline (reference sequence). The CDR3 is 12 residues long. The CDR3 sequence is CSARSDFYEQYF. For the CDR3, the DNA is TGCAGTGCTAGATCGGACTTCTACGAGCAGTACTTC.

This clonotype was counted many times. This chain uses TRBV12-5 with TRBJ2-5, with 7 bases identical to TRBD1. The CDR3 runs to 13 residues. Per germline, CDR1 LGHNT and CDR2 FRNRAP. After removal of 6 bases from V and 2 bases from J, the junction contained 3 bases not matched to a gene. CDR3 sequence (DNA): TGTGCTAGTGGGCTGACAGGGCAAGAGACCCAGTACTTC. Its translation: CASGLTGQETQYF.

The rearrangement joins TRBV29-1 to TRBJ2-3; TRBD1 agrees at 8 bases. CDR1 SQVTM and CDR2 ANQGSEA come from the germline V gene. This CDR3 has 14 residues. V lost 4 bases and J lost 5; bases outside the gene matches: 8. In DNA, the CDR3 is TGCAGCGTTGGTGGCCGACAGGGGCTAGATACGCAGTATTTT. It encodes CSVGGRQGLDTQYF.

This chain connects TRBV2 to TRBJ2-7; tentative D call: TRBD1 (5 bases). Per germline, CDR1 SNHLY and CDR2 FYNNEI. The CDR3 is 14 amino acids. Trimming took 3 bases from V and 2 from J, leaving 11 bases between them. The CDR3 protein is CASSEGRVTYEQYF. The CDR3 bases are TGTGCCAGCAGTGAGGGCAGGGTCACCTACGAGCAGTACTTC.

V and J are TRBV4-2 and TRBJ1-5; TRBD1 agrees at 8 bases. CDR1 LGHNA and CDR2 YNFKEQ come from the germline V gene. This CDR3 comprises 14 residues. J lost 3 bases, V lost 3 bases, and 1 base had no gene match. DNA for the CDR3: TGTGCCAGCAGCCAGGACAGGGTCAATCAGCCCCAGCATTTT. It encodes CASSQDRVNQPQHF.

The table lists this clonotype with many counts. The chain carries TRBV4-2 and TRBJ2-1, with D perhaps TRBD2 (5 bases). The CDR3 length is 15 residues. V lost 2 bases and J 7 bases, leaving 15 bases between the germline ends. CDR1 is LGHNA, CDR2 YNFKEQ, per germline. The CDR3 is CASSQTPDFMNEQFF. CDR3 coding DNA: TGTGCCAGCAGCCAAACCCCGGACTTCATGAATGAGCAGTTCTTC.

This clonotype was recorded a few times. The chain combines TRBV28 with TRBJ1-1, with 7 bases aligning to TRBD1. V shed 2 bases, J shed 4 bases, and the junction held 10 bases outside the gene matches. Germline assignment: CDR1 MDHEN and CDR2 SYDVKM. The length of the CDR3 is 16 residues. CDR3 amino acids: CASSLKRGLASTEAFF. CDR3 bases: TGTGCCAGCAGTTTAAAAAGGGGGCTCGCGAGCACTGAAGCTTTCTTT.

This clonotype appeared a few times. The rearrangement links TRBV5-1 to TRBJ2-2; D unresolved. The CDR3 is 18 amino acids. Germline V gives CDR1 SGHRS, CDR2 YFSETQ. The germline V and J ends were trimmed by 3 bases and 3 bases, with 21 bases remaining between them. CDR3 sequence: CASSSSISDYSHTGELFF. The CDR3 region has the DNA TGCGCCAGCAGCTCGTCCATCTCTGATTACAGCCACACCGGGGAGCTGTTTTTT.

This clonotype was counted many times. The J gene is TRBJ2-3, the V gene TRBV25-1, with unresolved D. Per the germline V gene, CDR1 is MGHDK and CDR2 is SYGVNS. This CDR3 has 11 amino acids. The V gene lost 4 bases and the J gene lost 6 bases, with 5 bases spanning the gap. CDR3 region: CASSAQDTQYF. The CDR3 DNA follows: TGTGCCAGCAGTGCTCAGGATACGCAGTATTTT.

This chain links TRBV7-9 with TRBJ2-4, with D tentatively TRBD1 (5 bases). Trimming removed 4 bases at V and 1 base at J, with 14 bases between. Germline V CDR1 and CDR2: SEHNR, FQNEAQ (reference sequence). The CDR3 contains 16 residues. This CDR3 is CASSYPQAGAKNIQYF. For the CDR3, the DNA is TGTGCCAGCAGCTATCCCCAGGCAGGGGCCAAAAACATTCAGTACTTC. Full variable domain (outside the CDR3, taken from reference TRBV7-9 and TRBJ2-4): DTGVSQNPRHKITKRGQNVTFRCDPISEHNRLYWYRQTLGQGPEFLTYFQNEAQLEKSRLLSDRFSAERPKGSFSTLEIQRTEQGDSAMYLCASSYPQAGAKNIQYFGAGTRLSVL.

This clonotype has a handful of counts. The chain combines TRBV27 with TRBJ2-3, with a weak D call TRBD1 (6 bases). Looked up from germline, CDR1 is MNHEY and CDR2 is SMNVEV (reference sequence). V lost 5 bases and J 2 bases, leaving 14 bases between the germline ends. The CDR3 has 15 amino acids. The CDR3 sequence: CASSNRDTITDTQYF. The CDR3 coding sequence is TGTGCCAGCAGTAATAGGGACACCATCACAGATACGCAGTATTTT.

This clonotype has just one count. The rearrangement joins TRBV4-1 to TRBJ1-4; a weak D match, TRBD1 (6 bases). The CDR3 totals 14 residues. The V gene lost 3 bases and the J gene lost 6 bases, with 11 bases spanning the gap. Looked up from germline, CDR1 is MGHRA and CDR2 is YSYEKL. CDR3 region: CASSQAGQDEKLFF. CDR3 nucleotide sequence: TGCGCCAGCAGCCAGGCGGGACAAGATGAAAAACTGTTTTTT.

The CDR3 here is CASSSKGIEGDTQYF. In nucleotides, the CDR3 is TGTGCCAGCAGTTCTAAGGGAATAGAGGGGGATACGCAGTATTTT. This rearrangement joins TRBV27 to TRBJ2-3, with D perhaps matching TRBD1 or TRBD2 (5 bases each). Germline V CDR1 and CDR2: MNHEY, SMNVEV (reference sequence). V was cut by 4 bases and J by 6 bases, with 17 bases left in between. CDR3 size: 15 residues.

The chain links TRBV3-1 to TRBJ2-6; D ambiguous. This CDR3 contains 14 residues. The germline V gene has CDR1 LGHDT and CDR2 YNNKEL (reference sequence). V was pared by 0 bases and J by 4 bases, with 4 bases between. In DNA, the CDR3 is TGTGCCAGCAGCCAAGAGGGAGGGGCCAACGTCCTGACTTTC. It translates to CASSQEGGANVLTF. Complete variable domain (other parts from reference TRBV3-1 and TRBJ2-6): DTAVSQTPKYLVTQMGNDKSIKCEQNLGHDTMYWYKQDSKKFLKIMFSYNNKELIINETVPNRFSPKSPDKAHLNLHINSLELGDSAVYFCASSQEGGANVLTFGAGSRLTVL.

This rearrangement joins TRBV4-2 to TRBJ2-2, with unresolved D. The CDR3 runs to 14 residues. V was shortened by 0 bases and J by 4 bases, with 6 bases between the two germline ends. The germline CDR1 and CDR2 sequences are LGHNA and YNFKEQ. The CDR3 DNA follows: TGTGCCAGCAGCCAAGATATCGGCACCGGGGAGCTGTTTTTT. Translating gives CASSQDIGTGELFF.

V usage is TRBV2 and J usage is TRBJ2-1, with 7 nucleotides matching TRBD2. There are 18 residues in the CDR3. The J segment lost 0 bases and the V segment lost 7 bases, leaving 15 bases of the junction unmatched. In germline, CDR1 is SNHLY, CDR2 FYNNEI. CDR3 sequence reads: CASTRTLLGRGSYNEQFF. For the CDR3, the DNA is TGTGCCAGCACCAGAACCCTCCTGGGGAGGGGCTCCTACAATGAGCAGTTCTTC.

This clonotype was counted only a few times. The chain carries TRBV7-2 and TRBJ2-3; TRBD2 matches at 12 bases. This CDR3 has 17 residues. Trimming cost V 0 bases and J 9 bases; bases outside gene matches: 10. Germline CDR1 is SGHTA and CDR2 is FQGNSA. The CDR3 reads CASSLAMASGGAYTQYF. The CDR3 DNA sequence: TGTGCCAGCAGCTTAGCGATGGCTAGCGGGGGGGCTTACACGCAGTATTTT.

The CDR3 here is CRAGGAVGYNEQFF. CDR3 coding DNA: TGCAGGGCAGGGGGTGCTGTAGGCTACAATGAGCAGTTCTTC. This chain joins TRBV29-1 and TRBJ2-1; 7 bases match TRBD1. The germline V gene encodes CDR1 SQVTM and CDR2 ANQGSEA. The CDR3 consists of 14 residues.

This chain connects TRBV6-1 to TRBJ1-2; weak D call: TRBD1 (5 bases). Germline V lookup: CDR1 MNHNS, CDR2 SASEGT. The CDR3 has 13 residues. V lost 3 bases and J 6 bases, leaving 11 bases between the germline ends. The CDR3 region has the DNA TGTGCCAGCAGTGATTCCCAGGGAGATGGCTACACCTTC. It codes for CASSDSQGDGYTF.